This TCR beta chain was documented in a study of cytomegalovirus exposure and HLA in healthy donors. Study details: A previous analysis identified more than 100 million unique TCR beta sequences derived from 180 million or so T cells. Findings and caveats of the study: As confirmed in vitro, a few CMV-associated chains were specific for CMV antigens. Accounts indicate the classifier identified cytomegalovirus status with strong specificity and sensitivity.

The J segment lost 5 bases and the V segment lost 3 bases, leaving 4 bases of the junction unmatched. This CDR3 has 14 amino acids. Germline-derived CDR1 and CDR2 are LNHDA and SQIVND (reference sequence). As for this clone: Its specificity is unknown.

The PCR contained 60 Vbeta and 13 Jbeta primers. Profiled with immunoSEQ multiplex PCR; TCRdb holds only in-frame clones, not every one. The sample's table shows more than 45,000 clones. The chain joins TRBV19 to TRBJ2-5; 9 bases agree with TRBD1. The sequence was obtained from a woman aged 40 to 50 in good health and CMV-seronegative. Sequencing was carried out using PBMCs. CDR3 DNA sequence: TGTGCCAGTAGTATCGGGACAGGGAGGGAGACCCAGTACTTC. It encodes CASSIGTGRETQYF.